One T cell receptor (beta chain) is described in this entry. The data stem from a study of radiotherapy plus CTLA-4 blockade in lung cancer. Some clones are missing from TCRdb's copy, which holds only in-frame ones; the method was immunoSEQ multiplex PCR. The data hold about 95,000 clones, with 83% observed a single time. Material: peripheral blood, obtained from a patient treated with radiotherapy plus ipilimumab. The clonotype was recovered from a human donor with non-small cell lung cancer who had stable disease on radiotherapy plus ipilimumab.

CDR3 nucleotides: TGTGCCAGCAGCTTACGGGAGAACTATGGCTACACCTTC. Its translation is CASSLRENYGYTF. This chain connects TRBV5-5 to TRBJ1-2; D uncertain. This CDR3 is built from 13 residues. CDR1 SGHKS and CDR2 YYEKEE come from the germline V gene (reference sequence). Trimming left V 2 bases short and J 2 bases short, with 7 bases between.